The next 8 T cell receptor beta chains were all read from a single sample in a study of blood T cell repertoires in COVID-19. The method was immunoSEQ multiplex PCR; TCRdb's version includes in-frame clones alone and lacks a portion of them. The sample includes about 160,000 clones, roughly four fifths of them seen just once. The sample consisted of peripheral blood. The receptors were sampled from a human donor in a cohort sampled during active COVID-19.

The chain is built from TRBV13 and TRBJ2-2; unclear D gene. In germline, CDR1 is PRHDT, CDR2 FYEKMQ (reference sequence). The CDR3 spans 14 residues. The V and J ends lost 6 bases and 0 bases respectively, with 8 bases between them. This CDR3 reads CASSRGANTGELFF. CDR3 coding DNA: TGTGCCAGCAGTCGAGGCGCGAACACCGGGGAGCTGTTTTTT.

The chain couples TRBV7-2 to TRBJ1-5; D perhaps matches TRBD1 (5 bases). Trimming took off 5 bases at V and 0 bases at J, with 17 bases between the two ends. The CDR3 has 17 amino acids. The V gene's germline CDR1 is SGHTA and CDR2 FQGNSA. As DNA, the CDR3 is TGTGCCAGCAGCCCAGGTCAGGGCCGTATTAGCAATCAGCCCCAGCATTTT. This encodes CASSPGQGRISNQPQHF.

This clone was observed a single time. The chain combines TRBV21-1 with TRBJ2-1; the table's D call of TRBD2 was not tested on the DNA. TRBV21-1 is assigned pseudogene status. This CDR3 has 12 amino acids. CDR3 amino acids: CARVGGHNEQFF. The DNA for the CDR3 is TGTGCCAGGGTCGGCGGCCACAATGAGCAGTTCTTC.

In DNA form, the CDR3 reads TGTGCCAGTTTAAGGTACGGCGGCCAAGAGACCCAGTACTTC. It yields the protein CASLRYGGQETQYF. The V and J genes are TRBV6-6 and TRBJ2-5; no definite D call. The CDR3 loop spans 14 amino acids. The germline gives CDR1 MNHNY, CDR2 SVGAGI (reference sequence). The V gene lost 9 bases and the J gene lost 1 base, with 15 bases spanning the gap.

J is TRBJ2-7 and V is TRBV20-1; D remains unclear. The CDR3 is made up of 11 amino acids. From germline, CDR1 is DFQATT and CDR2 SNEGSKA (reference sequence). The V and J ends lost 3 bases and 3 bases respectively, with 6 bases between them. The CDR3 bases are TGCAGTGCTAGGAGTGACTACGAGCAGTACTTC. It codes for CSARSDYEQYF.

J is TRBJ1-3 and V is TRBV28, with 10 bases identical to TRBD1. The V gene's germline CDR1 is MDHEN and CDR2 SYDVKM. The CDR3 is made up of 16 amino acids. V shed 1 base, J shed 3 bases, and the junction held 3 bases outside the gene matches. In DNA, the CDR3 is TGTGCCAGCAGTTTATCCGGGACAGGGGTTGGAAACACCATATATTTT. Protein: CASSLSGTGVGNTIYF.

This chain uses TRBV20-1 with TRBJ2-7, with 9 positions matching TRBD2. Per germline, CDR1 DFQATT and CDR2 SNEGSKA (reference sequence). This CDR3 comprises 17 residues. J gave up 0 bases and V 3 bases, and 12 bases lay outside the gene matches. The CDR3 spells CSASASGTARGSYEQYF. Written as DNA, the CDR3 is TGCAGTGCTAGTGCTAGCGGGACCGCTCGGGGCTCCTACGAGCAGTACTTC.

J is TRBJ1-1 and V is TRBV4-3; unclear D gene. Germline-derived CDR1 and CDR2 are LGHNA and YSLEER. V lost 4 bases to trimming and J lost 4 bases, with 16 bases between them. This CDR3 has 15 residues. DNA of the CDR3: TGCGCCAGCAGCCGAGAGACGGGGAGTCGCACTGAAGCTTTCTTT. It yields the protein CASSRETGSRTEAFF.